Listed below are T cell receptor beta chains from one sample, sequenced in a study of CD8+ T cells in alopecia areata. Produced via immunoSEQ multiplex PCR; TCRdb's table is partial and in-frame only. The sample carries 180,000 or so clones, roughly 53% recorded once. Sequencing used CD8+ T cells sorted from blood, obtained at week 24, from a patient treated with tofacitinib. These receptors were obtained from a human donor with alopecia areata. Both conserved end residues are part of each CDR3. D genes are given only for firm matches. Only part of the rows carry a size: once, few, many, or a class if the clone is expanded.

j_call,v_call,cdr3_length,clone_size,d_call,cdr3_nt,cdr3_aa
TRBJ2-5,TRBV14,16,.,.,TGTGCCAGCAGCCAAGGGTTGGCTAGTACACAAGAGACCCAGTACTTC,CASSQGLASTQETQYF
TRBJ1-1,TRBV30,14,few,.,TGTGCCTGGAGTATCGACCCGATCGGCACTGAAGCTTTCTTT,CAWSIDPIGTEAFF
TRBJ2-1,TRBV7-2,15,.,TRBD2,TGTGCCAGCAGCTTAGTTCGGGGGGACTACAATGAGCAGTTCTTC,CASSLVRGDYNEQFF
TRBJ1-2,TRBV29-1,11,few,.,TGCAGCGTTGCGAGGGCCTATGGCTACACCTTC,CSVARAYGYTF
TRBJ2-7,TRBV29-1,16,.,.,TGCAGCGTTGATGGAGAGGAGGGGAAGGGCTACTACGAGCAGTACTTC,CSVDGEEGKGYYEQYF
TRBJ2-7,TRBV27,14,few,.,TGTGCCAGCAGTTCTCAGGGGTATATGGACGAGCAGTACTTC,CASSSQGYMDEQYF
TRBJ2-3,TRBV5-6,13,.,TRBD2,TGTGCCAGCAGCTTGGAGTGGGCGGGAGTTAAGTATTTT,CASSLEWAGVKYF
TRBJ1-2,TRBV30,12,.,.,TGTGCCTGGGAGGGGATCGGCTATGGCTACACCTTC,CAWEGIGYGYTF
TRBJ1-2,TRBV27,11,.,.,TGTGCCAGCAGTTCCGGGGTTGGCTACACCTTC,CASSSGVGYTF
TRBJ2-1,TRBV28,15,.,.,TGTGCCAGCAGCCCGAGGAGGGGAATTAAAAATGAGCAGTTCTTC,CASSPRRGIKNEQFF
TRBJ2-7,TRBV5-6,13,.,.,TGTGCCAGCAGCCCGGATAGGCGGGACGAGCAGTACTTC,CASSPDRRDEQYF
TRBJ1-1,TRBV4-1,13,once,.,TGCGCCAGCAGCCAAGAGGCGAACACTGAAGCTTTCTTT,CASSQEANTEAFF
TRBJ2-7,TRBV5-1,11,.,TRBD1,TGCGCCAGCCAGGACAGGACGGAGCAGTACTTC,CASQDRTEQYF
TRBJ1-6,TRBV5-5,17,.,.,TGTGCCAGCAGCTTGGTTGGCGACAGCTCCTATAATTCACCCCTCCACTTT,CASSLVGDSSYNSPLHF
TRBJ2-7,TRBV7-2,14,.,.,TGTGCCAGCAGCTTAAGCAACAGGGTCTACGAGCAGTACTTC,CASSLSNRVYEQYF
TRBJ2-7,TRBV29-1,13,few,TRBD1,TGCAGCGGTAGGGACAGGGGTTCCTACGAGCAGTACTTC,CSGRDRGSYEQYF
TRBJ2-2,TRBV5-6,15,once,TRBD1,TGTGCCAGCAGCTGGGGGACAGGCGACACCGGGGAGCTGTTTTTT,CASSWGTGDTGELFF
TRBJ1-1,TRBV6-5,13,.,.,TGTGCCAGCAGTCCGGGACACCCCATTGAAGCTTTCTTT,CASSPGHPIEAFF
TRBJ1-1,TRBV7-3,14,once,.,TGTGCCAGCAGCTTAACCTCGGGGGCCACTGAAGCTTTCTTT,CASSLTSGATEAFF
TRBJ2-2,TRBV27,17,.,TRBD1,TGTGCCAGCAGTTTATCGGGGACAGGGGCGCGCAGAGGGGAGCTGTTTTTT,CASSLSGTGARRGELFF
TRBJ2-7,TRBV29-1,18,.,.,TGCAGCGTTGTGGGTGTCTCGGGACTCCCCGAAAACCCCTACGAGCAGTACTTC,CSVVGVSGLPENPYEQYF
TRBJ2-7,TRBV5-5,17,.,.,TGTGCCAGCAGCTCCGCCTGGGGCAGGGGCCTTAGCTACGAGCAGTACTTC,CASSSAWGRGLSYEQYF
TRBJ2-7,TRBV4-3,15,.,.,TGCGCCAGCAGCCAAGCCTGGAGTGGAAACCACGAGCAGTACTTC,CASSQAWSGNHEQYF